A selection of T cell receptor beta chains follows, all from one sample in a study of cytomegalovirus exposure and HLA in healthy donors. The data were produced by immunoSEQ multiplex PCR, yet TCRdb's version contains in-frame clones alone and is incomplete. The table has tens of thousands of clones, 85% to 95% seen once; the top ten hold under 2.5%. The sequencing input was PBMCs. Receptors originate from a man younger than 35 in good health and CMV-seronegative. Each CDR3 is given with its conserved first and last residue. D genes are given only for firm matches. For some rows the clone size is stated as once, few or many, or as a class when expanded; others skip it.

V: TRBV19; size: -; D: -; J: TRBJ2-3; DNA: TGTGCCAGTGTGAACAGGGACACGGATACGCAGTATTTT; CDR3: CASVNRDTDTQYF
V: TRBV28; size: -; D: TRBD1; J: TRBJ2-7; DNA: TGTGCCAGCAGTTGGACAGGGGGCTTCCGGAGAATCGCGCAGTACTTC; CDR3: CASSWTGGFRRIAQYF
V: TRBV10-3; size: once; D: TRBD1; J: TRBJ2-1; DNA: TGTGCCATCATGGGACAGGCGAACAATGAGCAGTTCTTC; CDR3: CAIMGQANNEQFF
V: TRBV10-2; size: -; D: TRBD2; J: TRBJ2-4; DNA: TGCGCCAGCGCTCTGCGCGGGGGAGACATTCAGTACTTC; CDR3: CASALRGGDIQYF
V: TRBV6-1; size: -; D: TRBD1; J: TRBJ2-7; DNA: TGTGCCAGCAGTGAAGGGACAGGGAGGCTTTACGAGCAGTACTTC; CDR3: CASSEGTGRLYEQYF
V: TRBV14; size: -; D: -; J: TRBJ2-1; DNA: TGTGCCAGCACTGGCGGGGTTGATGAGCAGTTCTTC; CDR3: CASTGGVDEQFF
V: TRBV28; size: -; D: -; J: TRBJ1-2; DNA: TGTGCCAGCAGTCTACAAGCTTCCCCGGGGGACTATGGCTACACCTTC; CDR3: CASSLQASPGDYGYTF
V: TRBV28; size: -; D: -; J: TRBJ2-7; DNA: TGTGCCTCCCTACCCAATGTCGGGGGGCTCTACGAGCAGTACTTC; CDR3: CASLPNVGGLYEQYF
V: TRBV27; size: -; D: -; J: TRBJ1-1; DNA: TGTGCCAGCAGTTTGGGACTTAAGAACACTGAAGCTTTCTTT; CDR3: CASSLGLKNTEAFF
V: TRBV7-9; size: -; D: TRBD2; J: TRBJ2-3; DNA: TGTGCCAGCAGCCGGGACTACCGGGGCACAGATACGCAGTATTTT; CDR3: CASSRDYRGTDTQYF
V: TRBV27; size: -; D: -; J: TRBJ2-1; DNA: TGTGCCAGCAGTTACAGGATGGGTGAGCAGTTCTTC; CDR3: CASSYRMGEQFF
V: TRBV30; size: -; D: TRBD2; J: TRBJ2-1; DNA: TGTGCCTGGACAGGTAGCGGGAAGAGCTATGAGCAGTTCTTC; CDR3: CAWTGSGKSYEQFF
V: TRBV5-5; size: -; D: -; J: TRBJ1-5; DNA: TGTGCCAGCAGCTTGGCAGGGAGCAATCAGCCCCAGCATTTT; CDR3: CASSLAGSNQPQHF
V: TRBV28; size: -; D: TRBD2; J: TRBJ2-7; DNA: TGTGCCAGCAGTCCCCCGGGAGGCACCTACGAGCAGTACTTC; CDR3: CASSPPGGTYEQYF
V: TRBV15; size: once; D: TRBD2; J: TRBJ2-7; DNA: TGTGCCACCAGCAAAGGACTAGCGGGGTCTGGGGACGAGCAGTACTTC; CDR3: CATSKGLAGSGDEQYF
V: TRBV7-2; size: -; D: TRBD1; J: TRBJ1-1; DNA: TGTGCCAGCAGCTTATGGACAGGGTTGAACACTGAAGCTTTCTTT; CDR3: CASSLWTGLNTEAFF
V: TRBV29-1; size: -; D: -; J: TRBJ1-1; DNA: TGCAGCGTTGAAGATCTTAGGGAGGGAAGGACTGAAGCTTTCTTT; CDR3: CSVEDLREGRTEAFF
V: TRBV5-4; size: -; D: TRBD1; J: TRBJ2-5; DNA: TGTGCCAGCAGCGTGGGGGATACAGGGGTCGAGACCCAGTACTTC; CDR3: CASSVGDTGVETQYF
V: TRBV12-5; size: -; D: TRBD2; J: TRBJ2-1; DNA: TGTGCTAGTGGTTTGGTACTCGGGGGGAGCTCCTACAATGAGCAGTTCTTC; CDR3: CASGLVLGGSSYNEQFF
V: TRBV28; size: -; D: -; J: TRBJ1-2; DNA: TGTGCCAGCGCCAGGGGAGTCTATGGCTACACCTTC; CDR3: CASARGVYGYTF
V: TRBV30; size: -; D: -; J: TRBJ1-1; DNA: TGTGCCTGGAGGGAGGGGCTGGTAGCTTTCTTT; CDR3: CAWREGLVAFF
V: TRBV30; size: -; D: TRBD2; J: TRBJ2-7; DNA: TGTGCCTGGAGCACGGGACTAGCCACCTACGAGCAGTACTTC; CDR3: CAWSTGLATYEQYF
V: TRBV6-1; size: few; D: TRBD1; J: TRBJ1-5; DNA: TGTGCCAGCAGGTCTAATACAGGGGTGAATCAGCCCCAGCATTTT; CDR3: CASRSNTGVNQPQHF
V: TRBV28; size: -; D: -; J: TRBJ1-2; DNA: TGTGCCAGCGGGACAAACTATGGCTACACCTTC; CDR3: CASGTNYGYTF
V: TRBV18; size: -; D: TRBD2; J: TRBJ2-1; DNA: TGTGCCAGCTCACTAATAGCGGGAGCCGATTCGGGGGAGCAGTTCTTC; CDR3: CASSLIAGADSGEQFF
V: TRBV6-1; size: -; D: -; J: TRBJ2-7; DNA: TGTGCCAGCAGTGAAATGGGGGCGGGAGCCTACGAGCAGTACTTC; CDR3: CASSEMGAGAYEQYF
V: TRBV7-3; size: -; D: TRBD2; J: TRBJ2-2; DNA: TGTGCCAGCAGCCCACCCGGACTAGCATCGAACACCGGGGAGCTGTTTTTT; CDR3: CASSPPGLASNTGELFF
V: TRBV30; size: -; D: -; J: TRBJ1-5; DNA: TGTGCCTGGAGCCTTGAGGGCAATCAGCCCCAGCATTTT; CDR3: CAWSLEGNQPQHF
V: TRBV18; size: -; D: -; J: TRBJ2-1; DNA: TGTGCCAGCTCACCCGCGTCGAGTTCCTACAATGAGCAGTTCTTC; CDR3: CASSPASSSYNEQFF
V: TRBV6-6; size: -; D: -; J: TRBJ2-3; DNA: TGTGCCAGCAGTTACTCGAGCGGAAGCACAGATACGCAGTATTTT; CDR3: CASSYSSGSTDTQYF
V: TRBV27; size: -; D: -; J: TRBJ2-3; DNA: TGTGCCAGCCGCAAAATGGGGGCCGATACGCAGTATTTT; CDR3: CASRKMGADTQYF
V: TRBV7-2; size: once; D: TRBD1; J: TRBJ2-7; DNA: TGTGCCAGCAGCCCCCGGACAGGGGAGGGATCGCAGGACTTC; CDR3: CASSPRTGEGSQDF
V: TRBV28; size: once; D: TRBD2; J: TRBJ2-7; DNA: TGTGCCAGCAGTTCCACCCGAGTAAGCGGGACGAGCTTCTACGAGCAGTACTTC; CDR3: CASSSTRVSGTSFYEQYF
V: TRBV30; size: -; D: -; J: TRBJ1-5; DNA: TGTGCCTGGAGTGGTGGGGGCGCGAACAATCAGCCCCAGCATTTT; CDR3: CAWSGGGANNQPQHF
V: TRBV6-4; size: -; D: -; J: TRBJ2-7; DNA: TGTGCCAGCAGTGAACAGGGTGGAAGGGCCTACGAGCAGTACTTC; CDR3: CASSEQGGRAYEQYF
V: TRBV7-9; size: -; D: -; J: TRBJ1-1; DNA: TGTGCCAGCAGAGGAGGGCGGGACACTGAAGCTTTCTTT; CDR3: CASRGGRDTEAFF
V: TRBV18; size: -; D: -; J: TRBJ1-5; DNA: TGTGCCAGCTCACCATCAGGGAGGCAGCCCCAGCATTTT; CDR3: CASSPSGRQPQHF
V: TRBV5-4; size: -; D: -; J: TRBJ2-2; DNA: TGTGCCAGCAGTCCCCCCGGGGGTACCGGGGAGCTGTTTTTT; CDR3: CASSPPGGTGELFF
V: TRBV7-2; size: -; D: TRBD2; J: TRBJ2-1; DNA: TGTGCCAGCAGCTTACTAGCGGGGACCTACAATGAGCAGTTCTTC; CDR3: CASSLLAGTYNEQFF
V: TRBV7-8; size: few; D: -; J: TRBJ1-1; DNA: TGTGCCAGCAGGCTTCTGGGGGGGAGTAGGGCTTTCTTT; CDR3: CASRLLGGSRAFF
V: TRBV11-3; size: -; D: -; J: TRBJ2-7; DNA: TGTGCCAGCAGCTTATTGAGTCTCGTCTCCTACGAGCAGTACTTC; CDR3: CASSLLSLVSYEQYF
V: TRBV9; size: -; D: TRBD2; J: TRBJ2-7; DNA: TGTGCCAGCAGCGTAGAACCTAGCGGGAGCGGCGAGCAGTACTTC; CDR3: CASSVEPSGSGEQYF
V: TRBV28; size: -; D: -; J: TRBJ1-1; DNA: TGTGCCAGCAGGGGGGGTTCGTTGGGCACTGAAGCTTTCTTT; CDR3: CASRGGSLGTEAFF
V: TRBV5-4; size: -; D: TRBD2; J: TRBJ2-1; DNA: TGTGCCAGCAGCTCGATATCCAAGCGGGAGGGCCTTTATGAGCAGTTCTTC; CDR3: CASSSISKREGLYEQFF
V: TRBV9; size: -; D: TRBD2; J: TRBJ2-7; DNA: TGTGCCAGCAGCCCTAGTCGGGGACTAGCGGGTGCCTACGAGCAGTACTTC; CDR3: CASSPSRGLAGAYEQYF
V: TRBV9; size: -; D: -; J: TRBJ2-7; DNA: TGTGCCAGCAGCCCCACCCTCCTAGACCCCTACGAGCAGTACTTC; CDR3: CASSPTLLDPYEQYF